A single sample gave rise to the 17 T cell receptor beta chains below, sequenced in a study of blood T cells in healthy people across ages. It was with a sample-barcoded 5' primer and a J-beta primer mix that a second PCR of roughly 6 to 11 cycles was run. TCRdb passed the 5' RACE reads through MiXCR, listing each CDR3 protein once. The table has approximately 900,000 distinct CDR3 sequences, roughly 50% seen once; the top ten hold roughly an eighth. The material sequenced was blood. These receptors were taken from a man aged 30-40 years in good health.

This clonotype was seen only a few times. V is TRBV11-3 and J is TRBJ2-6; 9 positions agree with TRBD1. V lost 3 bases and J lost 0; bases outside the gene matches: 6. Germline V gene sequence: CDR1 SGHNT, CDR2 YENEEA. The length of the CDR3 is 18 residues. The CDR3 coding sequence is TGTGCCAGCAGCTTCCTCGGACAGGGGAACTCTGGGGCCAACGTCCTGACTTTC. This codes for CASSFLGQGNSGANVLTF.

The chain uses TRBV6-5 and TRBJ1-3; D is possibly TRBD1 (5 bases). Trimming removed 7 bases from V and 0 bases from J, with 13 bases in between. Germline values: CDR1 MNHEY, CDR2 SVGAGI. This CDR3 contains 15 residues. The CDR3 region is CASKEQGISGNTIYF. CDR3 coding DNA: TGTGCCAGCAAGGAGCAGGGCATCTCTGGAAACACCATATATTTT.

The chain couples TRBV27 to TRBJ1-2; D gene ambiguous. The CDR3 covers 15 residues. V shed 0 bases and J shed 0 bases, with 8 bases lying between them. Looked up from germline, CDR1 is MNHEY and CDR2 is SMNVEV (reference sequence). The CDR3 bases are TGTGCCAGCAGTTTATCGGGGAGCCCTAACTATGGCTACACCTTC. This codes for CASSLSGSPNYGYTF.

J is TRBJ2-7 and V is TRBV27; D possibly matches TRBD1 or TRBD2 (6 bases each). This CDR3 is 15 amino acids long. CDR1 and CDR2 (germline): MNHEY, SMNVEV (reference sequence). V was clipped by 8 bases and J by 3 bases, with 20 bases between them. The CDR3 coding sequence is TGTGCCAGCTGCGGCGTGGGAGGCAGGGGCTACGAGCAGTACTTC. Translation gives CASCGVGGRGYEQYF.

This chain uses TRBV4-2 with TRBJ1-4; no definite D call. Germline V lookup: CDR1 LGHNA, CDR2 YNFKEQ. The CDR3 is 16 amino acids. V was pared by 3 bases and J by 5 bases, with 16 bases between. Here the CDR3 DNA reads TGTGCCAGCAGCCAGGCGCGGGGAGATACGAATGAAAAACTGTTTTTT. Its protein product is CASSQARGDTNEKLFF.

The rearrangement links TRBV13 to TRBJ1-1; possibly TRBD1 for D (5 bases). V was trimmed by 0 bases and J by 4 bases, leaving 15 bases between them. CDR1 and CDR2 from the germline V gene are PRHDT and FYEKMQ (reference sequence). CDR3 length: 16 amino acids. The CDR3 protein is CASSLGLSPQGTEAFF. Written as DNA, the CDR3 is TGTGCCAGCAGCTTAGGCCTTAGTCCGCAGGGCACTGAAGCTTTCTTT.

A few counts support this clonotype. The DNA of the CDR3 is TGTGCCAGCAGTAGGACAGGCCGAGGAGGGGAGCTGTTTTTT. It translates to CASSRTGRGGELFF. The rearrangement links TRBV28 to TRBJ2-2; 7 bases line up with TRBD1. The CDR3 is 14 amino acids. The junction had 8 bases not matched to a gene; V was cut back by 5 bases and J by 8 bases. Germline V lookup: CDR1 MDHEN, CDR2 SYDVKM.

The J gene is TRBJ1-1, the V gene TRBV10-3; D might be TRBD1 (6 bases). In germline, CDR1 is ENHRY, CDR2 SYGVKD. The CDR3 runs to 15 residues. The ends were cut back, 3 bases at V and 3 bases at J, with 14 bases in the middle. CDR3 sequence reads: CAISETGGGYTEAFF. DNA of the CDR3: TGTGCCATCAGTGAAACAGGAGGGGGGTACACTGAAGCTTTCTTT.

The J gene is TRBJ2-6, the V gene TRBV3-1; a weak D match, TRBD1 (5 bases). V was shortened by 1 base and J by 0 bases, with 22 bases between the two germline ends. Germline assignment: CDR1 LGHDT and CDR2 YNNKEL (reference sequence). This CDR3 is built from 21 residues. Here the CDR3 reads CASSQGLQSLGAHSGANVLTF. DNA for the CDR3: TGTGCCAGCAGCCAAGGTTTACAGTCCCTAGGGGCCCACTCTGGGGCCAACGTCCTGACTTTC.

The rearrangement joins TRBV20-1 to TRBJ1-2, with 7 bases that match TRBD1. CDR1 is DFQATT and CDR2 is SNEGSKA in the germline V gene (reference sequence). This CDR3 is built from 13 residues. Unmatched junction bases numbered 10, after V lost 6 bases and J lost 6 bases. CDR3 DNA sequence: TGCAGTGCAACCCAACAGGGGAACGATGGCTACACCTTC. It yields the protein CSATQQGNDGYTF.

The sample holds a few counts of this clonotype. The V call is TRBV25-1, the J call TRBJ2-7; tentatively, D is TRBD1 or TRBD2 (5 bases each). Germline V gene data show CDR1 as MGHDK and CDR2 as SYGVNS. CDR3 length: 14 residues. Deletions cut 6 bases from V and 5 bases from J, with 17 bases between. The CDR3 reads CASRDGGGRNEQYF. The CDR3 DNA reads as TGTGCCAGCAGGGATGGGGGTGGTAGGAACGAGCAGTACTTC.

The chain carries TRBV7-9 and TRBJ1-1, with unresolved D. Looked up from germline, CDR1 is SEHNR and CDR2 is FQNEAQ (reference sequence). The CDR3 loop spans 14 amino acids. V was trimmed by 4 bases and J by 6 bases, leaving 15 bases between them. The CDR3 reads CASSSTGIGPEAFF. In DNA, the CDR3 is TGTGCCAGCAGCTCGACTGGAATTGGACCTGAAGCTTTCTTT.

CDR3 coding DNA: TGCGCCAGCAGCTTTGCAACAGAGGCAGATACGCAGTATTTT. Translated, it gives CASSFATEADTQYF. The chain combines TRBV5-1 with TRBJ2-3; no firm D call. There are 14 residues in the CDR3. V lost 2 bases and J 4 bases, leaving 11 bases between the germline ends. CDR1 and CDR2 from the germline V gene are SGHRS and YFSETQ.

This clonotype was seen only once. CDR3 sequence: CASSVGDQRGPEDTQYF. CDR3 DNA sequence: TGCGCCAGCAGCGTGGGGGACCAGCGGGGGCCGGAAGATACGCAGTATTTT. The genes are TRBV5-1 and TRBJ2-3; 8 bases map to TRBD2. Germline V CDR1 and CDR2: SGHRS, YFSETQ. Losses at the gene ends were 4 bases for V and 5 bases for J; bases not matched to a gene: 15. The CDR3 extends over 17 amino acids.

The rearrangement joins TRBV7-2 to TRBJ1-4, with a weak D call TRBD1 (5 bases). The V end lost 0 bases, the J end lost 5 bases, and 13 bases lay between the germline ends. The CDR3 covers 16 residues. CDR1 and CDR2 from the germline V gene are SGHTA and FQGNSA. CDR3 bases: TGTGCCAGCAGCTTAGCGGGGGGTATGACGAATGAAAAACTGTTTTTT. Protein product: CASSLAGGMTNEKLFF. The full variable domain, its missing parts supplied by reference TRBV7-2 and TRBJ1-4, is GAGVSQSPSNKVTEKGKDVELRCDPISGHTALYWYRQSLGQGLEFLIYFQGNSAPDKSGLPSDRFSAERTGGSVSTLTIQRTQQEDSAVYLCASSLAGGMTNEKLFFGSGTQLSVL.

This clonotype came up a few times. The V call is TRBV5-1, the J call TRBJ2-5; no definite D call. Per the germline V gene, CDR1 is SGHRS and CDR2 is YFSETQ. This CDR3 comprises 12 residues. Trimming took 5 bases from V and 2 from J, leaving 7 bases between them. This chain's CDR3 is CASRPEQETQYF. The CDR3 DNA is TGCGCCAGCAGGCCGGAGCAAGAGACCCAGTACTTC.

The rearrangement uses TRBV18 and TRBJ2-3; a possible D gene is TRBD2 (7 bases). The CDR3 covers 20 residues. Trimming shortened V by 3 bases and J by 0 bases, and 25 bases separated the two germline ends. Germline V gene lookup returns CDR1 KGHSH and CDR2 LQKENI. The CDR3 region is CASSPFPAGPGGSSTDTQYF. For the CDR3, the DNA is TGTGCCAGCTCACCGTTCCCCGCGGGGCCGGGGGGCTCTAGCACAGATACGCAGTATTTT.